A selection of T cell receptor beta chains follows, all from one sample in a study of T-cell reconstitution after alpha-beta-depleted transplantation in children. A single record per CDR3 protein comes from TCRdb applying MiXCR to the PCR reads. The table records approximately 500,000 distinct CDR3 sequences, about 10% of them present only once. Sequenced here: PBMCs, sampled before TCRalphabeta/CD19-depleted stem cell transplant. The receptors were sampled from a child younger than 10 with inherited bone marrow failure, due to receive a stem cell transplant. Each CDR3 is given with its conserved first and last residue. The D gene is left open where the match is weak. Part of the rows lack a size; the others show once, few, many or a class for expanded clones.

j_call d_call v_call clone_size cdr3_nt cdr3_aa
TRBJ1-5 TRBD1 TRBV28 NA TGTGCCAGCAGTTCCCGACAGGGAAAAGGAGGAGCGGGTCAGCCCCAGCATTTT CASSSRQGKGGAGQPQHF
TRBJ2-1 TRBD2 TRBV11-2 few TGTGCCAGCAGCTTTTGGGGGAGCGGGGGAAATGAGCAGTTCTTC CASSFWGSGGNEQFF
TRBJ2-7 NA TRBV20-1 many TGCAGTGCTATTCACGACAGAGAATCATCCTACGAGCAGTACTTC CSAIHDRESSYEQYF
TRBJ1-6 NA TRBV29-1 few TGCAGCGTTGGGCAAGGGGAGAATTCACCCCTCCACTTT CSVGQGENSPLHF
TRBJ1-1 NA TRBV5-6 few TGTGCCAGCAGCCTTTGGACTGAAGCTTTCTTT CASSLWTEAFF
TRBJ1-2 NA TRBV6-1 many TGTGCCAGCAGTGATAAGGCAGGGGAACATGACGGCTACACCTTC CASSDKAGEHDGYTF
TRBJ1-1 TRBD1 TRBV29-1 few TGCGCGGGACAGGCGAACACTGAAGCTTTCTTT CAGQANTEAFF
TRBJ2-5 TRBD2 TRBV28 many TGTGCCAGCAGTCCCCGGACTAGCGGGAGGGCCTTGGAAGAGACCCAGTACTTC CASSPRTSGRALEETQYF
TRBJ2-7 TRBD2 TRBV20-1 many TGCAGTGCTAGAGACACTAGCGGGAGGGCCTGGTACGAGCAGTACTTC CSARDTSGRAWYEQYF
TRBJ1-2 TRBD1 TRBV7-2 few TGTGCCAGCAGCTTAGTGGGACAGGCTAACTATGGCTACACCTTC CASSLVGQANYGYTF
TRBJ2-1 NA TRBV4-3 NA TGCGCCAGCAGCCAATTTGGCGAGCAGTTCTTC CASSQFGEQFF
TRBJ1-1 NA TRBV12-3/TRBV12-4 many TGTGCCAGCAGAGCCGGGCGAACTGAAGCTTTCTTT CASRAGRTEAFF
TRBJ2-3 TRBD1 TRBV29-1 many TGCAGTACAGGGGTAGATACGCAGTATTTT CSTGVDTQYF
TRBJ2-7 NA TRBV7-8 NA TGTGCCAGCAGCTTACGTAGCGATGGATACGACCAGTACTTC CASSLRSDGYDQYF
TRBJ2-7 TRBD1 TRBV5-1 NA TGCGCCAGTGGTATTAGACAGGGAGCCTACGAGCAGTACTTC CASGIRQGAYEQYF
TRBJ2-4 NA TRBV11-2 few TGTGCCAGCACCCTGGGAAGTGGTGCCAAAAACATTCAGTACTTC CASTLGSGAKNIQYF
TRBJ2-1 NA TRBV7-9 many TGTGCCAGCAGCCCCGTTACGAGCAATGAGCAGTTCTTC CASSPVTSNEQFF
TRBJ2-7 TRBD2 TRBV6-5 few TGTGCCAGCAGTTACCAACTAGCGGGGGACACCTACGAGCAGTACTTC CASSYQLAGDTYEQYF
TRBJ2-3 TRBD2 TRBV7-2 many TGTGCCAGCAGCTTAGTGATGGCGGGAGCAACAGATACGCAGTATTTT CASSLVMAGATDTQYF
TRBJ2-2 NA TRBV2 NA TGTGCCAGCAGTGTCGAAGGGAGGAGCACCGGGGAGCTGTTTTTT CASSVEGRSTGELFF
TRBJ2-5 NA TRBV5-1 many TGCGCCAGCAGCTTGGGGCCAGGGGAAGAGACCCAGTACTTC CASSLGPGEETQYF
TRBJ2-7 TRBD1 TRBV18 few TGTGCCAGCTCACCTCGGGGACAGGGGGCCTCCTACGAGCAGTACTTC CASSPRGQGASYEQYF
TRBJ2-3 TRBD1 TRBV2 few TGTGCCAGCAGTCCGGACAGGGGCTGGAACACAGATACGCAGTATTTT CASSPDRGWNTDTQYF
TRBJ1-3 NA TRBV4-2 many TGTGCCAGCAGCCAAGATCCAGGGAGTGGGGCGACCATATATTTT CASSQDPGSGATIYF
TRBJ2-5 TRBD2 TRBV6-5 many TGTGCCAGCAGTTGGACCCTAGCGGGAGGGCCCCAAGAGACCCAGTACTTC CASSWTLAGGPQETQYF
TRBJ2-5 TRBD2 TRBV12-3/TRBV12-4 few TGTGCCAGCAGTTTAGGGACTAGCGGGAGGCCCCCTCAAGAGACCCAGTACTTC CASSLGTSGRPPQETQYF
TRBJ2-5 NA TRBV12-3/TRBV12-4 many TGTGCCAGCAGTTTCTGGGGACAAGAGACCCAGTACTTC CASSFWGQETQYF
TRBJ1-5 NA TRBV20-1 many TGCAGTGCTAGAGAAACAGTATCAGCCCAGCATTTT CSARETVSAQHF
TRBJ1-4 TRBD1 TRBV20-1 many TGCAGTGCTAGAGACCTGACAGGGGGCATTAATGAAAAACTGTTTTTT CSARDLTGGINEKLFF
TRBJ2-7 TRBD1 TRBV18 NA TGTGCCAGCTCACCACGACAGGGTCGTTACGAGCAGTACTTC CASSPRQGRYEQYF
TRBJ2-2 NA TRBV10-2 many TGCGCCAGCAGGCCACTCACAGGCGAATCTCTCACCGGGGAGCTGTTTTTT CASRPLTGESLTGELFF
TRBJ2-7 TRBD1 TRBV27 many TGTGCCAGCAGTTTATCTGCCGGACAGGTTTCCTACGAGCAGTACTTC CASSLSAGQVSYEQYF
TRBJ2-2 NA TRBV5-1 many TGCGCCAGCAGCTTTACAGGACCCACCGGGGAGCTGTTTTTT CASSFTGPTGELFF
TRBJ2-1 TRBD2 TRBV4-2 many TGTGCCAGCAGCCTGACTCTAGCGGGAGAAGGAGAGCAGTTCTTC CASSLTLAGEGEQFF
TRBJ2-3 NA TRBV5-6 many TGTGCCAGCAGCTTACGGCGGATTAGCACAGATACGCAGTATTTT CASSLRRISTDTQYF
TRBJ2-4 NA TRBV28 many TGTGCCAGCAGTATGTTTCTTCTGGACAGCACCTTCAAAAACATTCAGTACTTC CASSMFLLDSTFKNIQYF
TRBJ1-1 NA TRBV20-1 NA TGCAGTGCTAGATCGGGACACACTGAAGCTTTCTTT CSARSGHTEAFF
TRBJ2-7 TRBD1 TRBV11-1 few TGTGCCAGCAGCTTAGGAGCTCAAGGGGGCGTGAGCTCCTACGAGCAGTACTTC CASSLGAQGGVSSYEQYF
TRBJ1-4 NA TRBV12-3/TRBV12-4 many TGTGCCAGCAGTTTAAGAAGGACATGGGATGAAAAACTGTTTTTT CASSLRRTWDEKLFF
TRBJ2-1 TRBD2 TRBV29-1 NA TGCAGCGTTGTACCCCGAAAAGCTTTCCCTAGCGGGAGAAACCCCTACAATGAGCAGTTCTTC CSVVPRKAFPSGRNPYNEQFF
TRBJ1-2 TRBD1 TRBV7-6 NA TGTGCCAGCAGCTCTCGACAGGGTGGTGACTATGGCTACACCTTC CASSSRQGGDYGYTF
TRBJ1-1 NA TRBV5-1 many TGCGCCAGCAGCTTAAACGAAGGGGGGCACACTGAAGCTTTCTTT CASSLNEGGHTEAFF
TRBJ2-5 NA TRBV20-1 many TGCAGTGCCACCCCGACAGAGGAAGAGACCCAGTACTTC CSATPTEEETQYF
TRBJ1-2 NA TRBV5-4 few TGTGCCAGCAGCTTGGCTAACAGCTATGGCTACACCTTC CASSLANSYGYTF
TRBJ2-7 TRBD1 TRBV27 many TGTGCCAGCAGTTTCAGCCCCAGGACAGGGGGCTACGAGCAGTACTTC CASSFSPRTGGYEQYF
TRBJ1-2 TRBD1 TRBV29-1 many TGCAGCGTTGTACAGGGGTCAGCGGGAGGTGGCTACACCTTC CSVVQGSAGGGYTF
TRBJ1-2 TRBD1 TRBV2 many TGTGCCAGCAGAGGGGACAGGGAAAGTGGCTACACCTTC CASRGDRESGYTF
TRBJ1-4 TRBD1 TRBV5-1 few TGCGCCAGCAGCTTATGGGGACAGAGCCCGGGTAATGAAAAACTGTTTTTT CASSLWGQSPGNEKLFF
TRBJ2-2 TRBD2 TRBV20-1 many TGCAGTGCTAGGGCTAGCGGGAACTCCGGGGAGCTGTTTTTT CSARASGNSGELFF
TRBJ2-7 TRBD2 TRBV28 few TGTGCCAGCAGTTTCTGGTCTAGCGGAAATCCCCTCCCGACCTACGAGCAGTACTTC CASSFWSSGNPLPTYEQYF
TRBJ2-6 NA TRBV20-1 few TGCAGTGCCGACTCTGGGGCCAACGTCCTGACTTTC CSADSGANVLTF
TRBJ2-1 NA TRBV9 NA TGTGCCAGCAGCAATCCTAGGGGTCAGGTCGGGTCCTACAATGAGCAGTTCTTC CASSNPRGQVGSYNEQFF
TRBJ1-6 NA TRBV28 many TGTGCCAGCAGTACCCCTCAGGGGAGCTCCTATAATTCACCCCTCCACTTT CASSTPQGSSYNSPLHF
TRBJ2-1 TRBD1 TRBV29-1 many TGCAGCGTAGAGACAGGGGGCTACAATGAGCAGTTCTTC CSVETGGYNEQFF
TRBJ1-1 NA TRBV20-1 many TGCAGTGCTAGTCAGGTATTGAACACTGAAGCTTTCTTT CSASQVLNTEAFF
TRBJ2-3 NA TRBV29-1 many TGCAGCGTTGGGGACTTGGCAGATACGCAGTATTTT CSVGDLADTQYF
TRBJ2-1 TRBD2 TRBV27 NA TGTGCCAGCAGGTCCGGGACTAGCGGGACCTCGCAGTTCTTC CASRSGTSGTSQFF
TRBJ2-3 NA TRBV20-1 few TGCAGTGCTAGTATCTTGGGGGCGACCGGGATCACAGATACGCAGTATTTT CSASILGATGITDTQYF
TRBJ2-1 TRBD2 TRBV23-1 NA TGCGCCAGCAGTCTCGGGGGTAGGAGTAGCGGGAGGTCCTACAATGAGCAGTTCTTC CASSLGGRSSGRSYNEQFF
TRBJ1-1 TRBD1 TRBV5-1 few TGCGCCAGCAGCTTGGCCTTGGACAGGGTGAACACTGAAGCTTTCTTT CASSLALDRVNTEAFF